One and the same sample provided the 12 T cell receptor beta chains below, sequenced in a study of T cells in localized non-small cell lung cancer (dated by TCRdb to the early 2020s). The method was the immunoSEQ multiplex PCR assay. In TCRdb, the immuneACCESS table is reduced to in-frame sequences with V and J assigned. These tables do not hold every clone; where another copy was compared, an unresolved V gene accounts for under half, and the others remain unexplained. This sample lists 25,000 to 35,000 clones; about 89% were detected once. The ten largest clonotypes hold under 3% of the sample. Source: peripheral blood, taken before any cancer treatment. These receptors were taken from a female donor of 60 years or more with stage I lung adenocarcinoma.

V usage is TRBV29-1 and J usage is TRBJ2-5; unclear D gene. The CDR3 runs 12 residues. Germline CDR1 and CDR2: SQVTM and ANQGSEA. V dropped 7 bases and J dropped 3 bases, with 12 bases sitting between them. DNA of the CDR3: TGCAGCGCATCCGACCAGAAAGAGACCCAGTACTTC. Residues: CSASDQKETQYF.

The chain uses TRBV16 and TRBJ1-5; no definite D call. V was shortened by 4 bases and J by 5 bases, with 18 bases between the two germline ends. Germline V gene lookup returns CDR1 KGHSY and CDR2 FQNENV. CDR3 length equals 16 residues. The chain's CDR3 is CASSPGRTPSHQPQHF. The CDR3 DNA is TGTGCCAGCAGCCCCGGCAGGACCCCCTCCCATCAGCCCCAGCATTTT.

The V and J genes are TRBV15 and TRBJ1-4; D remains unclear. Trimming took 0 bases from V and 5 from J, leaving 10 bases between them. The germline CDR1 and CDR2 sequences are LNHNV and YYDKDF (reference sequence). The CDR3 sequence is 15 residues long. The CDR3 DNA follows: TGTGCCACCAGCAGAGAAACCGGGCTGAATGAAAAACTGTTTTTT. It translates to CATSRETGLNEKLFF.

This chain connects TRBV5-6 to TRBJ2-2; 7 bases are a match to TRBD1. With 0 bases clipped from V and 1 base from J, the junction kept 3 bases outside the gene matches. The germline V gene encodes CDR1 SGHDT and CDR2 YYEEEE. This CDR3 has 16 residues. This chain's CDR3 is CASSLEDRLNTGELFF. DNA of the CDR3: TGTGCCAGCAGCTTGGAGGACAGGTTGAACACCGGGGAGCTGTTTTTT.

As regards this clone: Germline is not matched at one junction end, which may reflect a read error. The chain links TRBV7-2 to TRBJ2-3, with D possibly matching TRBD2 (5 bases). The germline CDR1 and CDR2 sequences are SGHTA and FQGNSA. The CDR3 is 15 residues long. The CDR3 loop reads CASSIARVGADTQYF. CDR3 DNA: TGTGCCAGCAGCATAGCGAGGGTGGGAGCAGATACGCAGTATTTT. Based on the CDR3 plus reference TRBV7-2 and TRBJ2-3, the full variable domain is GAGVSQSPSNKVTEKGKDVELRCDPISGHTALYWYRQSLGQGLEFLIYFQGNSAPDKSGLPSDRFSAERTGGSVSTLTIQRTQQEDSAVYLCASSIARVGADTQYFGPGTRLTVL.

The V gene is TRBV30, the J gene TRBJ1-1; 7 nucleotides match TRBD1. After removal of 3 bases from V and 4 bases from J, the junction contained 5 bases not matched to a gene. CDR1 and CDR2 from the germline V gene are GTSNPN and SVGIG (reference sequence). The CDR3 is 13 amino acids. The CDR3 region has the DNA TGTGCCTGGAGCTACGACAGGGTCACTGAAGCTTTCTTT. Amino acid sequence: CAWSYDRVTEAFF.

J is TRBJ2-2 and V is TRBV9; TRBD2 agrees at 7 bases. J was trimmed by 1 base and V by 0 bases; bases with no gene match: 0. CDR1 SGDLS and CDR2 YYNGEE come from the germline V gene. This CDR3 spans 15 amino acids. CDR3 sequence (DNA): TGTGCCAGCAGCGTAGGCGGGAGGAACACCGGGGAGCTGTTTTTT. This sequence encodes CASSVGGRNTGELFF.

The chain carries TRBV27 and TRBJ1-3; D might be TRBD1 (5 bases). The ends were cut back, 9 bases at V and 3 bases at J, with 15 bases in the middle. Looked up from germline, CDR1 is MNHEY and CDR2 is SMNVEV (reference sequence). CDR3 length: 14 amino acids. CDR3 region: CASTFGRVGNTIYF. The CDR3 DNA sequence: TGTGCCAGTACATTCGGCAGGGTTGGAAACACCATATATTTT.

This clone was detected only once. The chain recombines TRBV18 with TRBJ1-3, with D unclear. The CDR3 loop spans 16 amino acids. Trimming took off 3 bases at V and 4 bases at J, with 16 bases between the two ends. Germline loops: CDR1 KGHSH, CDR2 LQKENI. CDR3 nucleotide sequence: TGTGCCAGCTCACCGGGCGGGCATGGACCGGGAAACACCATATATTTT. Encoded protein: CASSPGGHGPGNTIYF.

The chain uses TRBV25-1 and TRBJ1-4, with D tentatively TRBD1 (6 bases). V shed 4 bases and J shed 4 bases, with 13 bases lying between them. Germline V gives CDR1 MGHDK, CDR2 SYGVNS. This CDR3 has 15 residues. For the CDR3, the DNA is TGTGCCAGCAGTGGCCACAGGGAGAATAATGAAAAACTGTTTTTT. Its translation is CASSGHRENNEKLFF. Looking up the rest from reference TRBV25-1 and TRBJ1-4 gives the full variable domain: EADIYQTPRYLVIGTGKKITLECSQTMGHDKMYWYQQDPGMELHLIHYSYGVNSTEKGDLSSESTVSRIRTEHFPLTLESARPSHTSQYLCASSGHRENNEKLFFGSGTQLSVL.

V usage is TRBV6-1 and J usage is TRBJ2-5, with D possibly being TRBD2 (7 bases). The germline V gene has CDR1 MNHNS and CDR2 SASEGT. V lost 5 bases to trimming and J lost 4 bases, with 17 bases between them. CDR3 size: 15 residues. In nucleotides, the CDR3 is TGTGCCAGCAGTAGAAAGGGGGAGGGCGTAGAGACCCAGTACTTC. It encodes CASSRKGEGVETQYF.

The rearrangement joins TRBV7-9 to TRBJ1-2; no firm D call. The V and J ends lost 1 base and 5 bases respectively, with 5 bases between them. Germline CDR1 SEHNR, CDR2 FQNEAQ (reference sequence). CDR3 length equals 12 residues. The CDR3 loop reads CASSLDGYGYTF. The CDR3 nucleotides read TGTGCCAGCAGCTTAGACGGGTATGGCTACACCTTC.